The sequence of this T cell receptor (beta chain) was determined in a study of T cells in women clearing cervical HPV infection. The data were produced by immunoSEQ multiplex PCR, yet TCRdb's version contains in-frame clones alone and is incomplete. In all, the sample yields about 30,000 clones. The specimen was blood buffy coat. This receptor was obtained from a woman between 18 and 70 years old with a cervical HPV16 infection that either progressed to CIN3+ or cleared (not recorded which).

CDR3 residues: CASSLYRLSYGYTF. The DNA read from the CDR3 is TGTGCCAGCAGCTTGTACAGGCTTTCCTATGGC. The genes are TRBV5-6 and TRBJ1-2; D may be TRBD1 (5 bases). The read comes to an end 3 residues before the CDR3 does, leaving the germline J gene to fill in the end. Per germline, CDR1 SGHDT and CDR2 YYEEEE. V lost 1 base and J 4 bases, leaving 11 bases between the germline ends. The CDR3 has 14 residues.